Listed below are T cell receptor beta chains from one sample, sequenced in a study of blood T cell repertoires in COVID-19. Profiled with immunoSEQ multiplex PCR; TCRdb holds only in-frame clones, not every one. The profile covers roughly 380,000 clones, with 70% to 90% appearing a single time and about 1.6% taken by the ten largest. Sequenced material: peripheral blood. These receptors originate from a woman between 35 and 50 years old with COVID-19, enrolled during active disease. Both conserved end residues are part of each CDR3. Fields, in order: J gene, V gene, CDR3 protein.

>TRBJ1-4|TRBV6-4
CASSDSSRHSLNEKLFF
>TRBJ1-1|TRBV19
CASKVTGGTEAFF
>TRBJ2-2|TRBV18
CASSPGSTGELFF
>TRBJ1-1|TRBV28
CASKTGGRTEAFF
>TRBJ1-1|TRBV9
CASSVGFQGANTEAFF
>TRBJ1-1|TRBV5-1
CASSSGYTEAFF
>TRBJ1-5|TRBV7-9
CASSLAGAELQPQHF
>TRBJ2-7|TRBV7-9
CASSLSKTSGRYEQYF
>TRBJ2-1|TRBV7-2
CASSLAPTIYNEQFF
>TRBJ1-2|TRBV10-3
CAIRPSGRSPHNYGYTF
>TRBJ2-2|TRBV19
CASRQGLKAGKNTGELFF
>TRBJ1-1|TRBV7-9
CASSLIQGANTEAFF
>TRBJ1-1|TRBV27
CASSLGGLTEAFF
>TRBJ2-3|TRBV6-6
CASSPRLASGGTDTQYF
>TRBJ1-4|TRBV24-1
CATSDHGTGERKLFF
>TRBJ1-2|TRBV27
CASSFGQGISYTF
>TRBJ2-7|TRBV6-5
CASGEGLLWYF
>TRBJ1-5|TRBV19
CASTFPGQDPMYSNQPQHF
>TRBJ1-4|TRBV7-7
CASSHDPGGKLFF
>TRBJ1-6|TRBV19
CASSPQYSYNSPLHF
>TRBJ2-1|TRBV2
CASSPGLAQVSSYNEQFF
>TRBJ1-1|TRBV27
CASSLGGGTEAFF
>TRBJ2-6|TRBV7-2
CASSLVATSAPGNVLTF
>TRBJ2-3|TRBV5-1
CASSTGLAGGTSTDTQYF
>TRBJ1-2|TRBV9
CASSAGQLRVNYGYTF
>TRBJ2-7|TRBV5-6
CASSPGTVAYEQYF
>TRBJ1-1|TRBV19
CASSILVGGMNTEAFF
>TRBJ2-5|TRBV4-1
CASSQGDREETQYF
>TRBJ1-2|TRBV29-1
CSANDRAGYTF
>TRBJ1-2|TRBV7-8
CASSFGTGLDGYTF
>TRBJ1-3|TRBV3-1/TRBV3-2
CASSLVRGAGNTIYF
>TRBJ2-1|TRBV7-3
CASSPRGPGEQFF
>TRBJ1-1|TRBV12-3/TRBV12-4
CASRLLEAEAFF
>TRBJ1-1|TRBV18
CASSPGTGGHTEAFF
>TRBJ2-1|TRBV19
CASSIGRQNYNEQFF
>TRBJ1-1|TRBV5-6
CASSLGGKWEMHTEAFF
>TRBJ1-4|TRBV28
CASSLPDRVGTNEKLFF
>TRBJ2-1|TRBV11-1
CASSLTGNEQFF
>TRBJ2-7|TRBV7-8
CASSSLGTYYEQYF
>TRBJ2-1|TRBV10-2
CASSESSGSHNEQFF
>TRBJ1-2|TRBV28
CASQENYGYTF
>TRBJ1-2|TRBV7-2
CASSLAKGYGYTF
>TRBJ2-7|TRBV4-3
CASSHYQGSSYEQYF
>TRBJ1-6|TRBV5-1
CASSLWVQDNSPLHF
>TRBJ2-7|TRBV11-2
CASSPPVPREGAYEQYF